Below, one T cell receptor (beta chain) is given with its context. Its antigen is unknown. One base away lies a much larger clone, so this may be a sequencing read error. TCR alpha and beta CDR3 regions were amplified from RNA using iRepertoire nested multiplex PCR. For one-step reverse transcription and amplification, about 85-400 ng of tissue mRNA or PBMC total RNA was used. TCRdb re-analysed the multiplex PCR reads in MiXCR, keeping a single row per CDR3 protein. The sample lists 90,000 to 100,000 distinct CDR3 sequences; 35% to 50% were seen once. V was cut by 1 base and J by 13 bases, with 20 bases left in between. Germline-derived CDR1 and CDR2 are SEHNR and FQNEAQ (reference sequence). The CDR3 spans 15 residues. These data are taken from a study of glioma-infiltrating T cells. Study observations and caveats: CDR3 overlap between tissue and blood was very small. Above-expected tissue-blood divergence occurred in all gliomas, most in low-grade ones.

This sequence joins TRBV7-9 and TRBJ2-1; the D gene is possibly TRBD2 (6 bases). Sequenced: glioma tissue, nonneoplastic brain tissue, or PBMCs (not recorded which). This TCR was recovered from a human donor with low-grade glioma or glioblastoma, undergoing nonglioma brain surgery, or in good health (not recorded which). In DNA, the CDR3 is TGTGCCAGCAGCTTAGAAACTTGGGGGTTAGCGGTACAGTTCTTC. Translation gives CASSLETWGLAVQFF.